Following are 26 T cell receptor beta chains from one sample sequenced in a study of vaccination and CD4 T cells after COVID-19. Treatment given: roughly 11-day PBMC culture with coronavirus spike peptide pools or control peptides (ViraFEST assay). Their recognized antigens are unknown. Cultured CD4+ T-cell DNA underwent Oncomine TCR Beta short-read sequencing. From the PCR reads, TCRdb called clonotypes with MiXCR, one entry per CDR3 protein. The sample includes about 14,000 distinct CDR3 sequences, 25% to 35% of them seen just once. Sequencing used cultured CD4+ T cells from blood. Receptors were obtained from a human donor with COVID-19.

With regard to this clonotype: Its ends do not fully match the called genes, so a read error is possible. This sequence joins TRBV7-7 and TRBJ2-5, with TRBD1 identical over 10 bases. The CDR3 is made up of 14 amino acids. The germline V gene has CDR1 SSHAT and CDR2 FNYEAQ (reference sequence). The CDR3 DNA sequence: TGTGCTAGCAGCACAGACAGGGGGCGGGAGACCCAGAACTTC. Residues: CASSTDRGRETQNF.

This clonotype was counted only a few times. The rearrangement links TRBV6-1 to TRBJ2-3; 12 nucleotides align to TRBD2. This CDR3 has 18 residues. Losses at the gene ends were 0 bases for V and 4 bases for J; bases not matched to a gene: 8. Germline CDR1 reads MNHNS; CDR2 reads SASEGT. CDR3 DNA: TGTGCCAGCAGTGAAGCAGCTAGCGGGGGGGCAGGCGCAGATACGCAGTATTTT. It yields the protein CASSEAASGGAGADTQYF.

This clonotype is deemed medium-sized. The rearrangement links TRBV6-2 or TRBV6-3 to TRBJ1-2; 8 bases are shared with TRBD1. The germline V gene encodes CDR1 MNHEY and CDR2 SVGEGT. J was trimmed by 4 bases and V by 5 bases; bases with no gene match: 9. The CDR3 consists of 15 residues. The CDR3 loop reads CASSPGQGRAYGYTF. DNA for the CDR3: TGTGCCAGCAGTCCCGGACAGGGAAGGGCCTATGGCTACACCTTC.

V gene TRBV25-1 combines with J gene TRBJ1-6, with D unclear. Germline V CDR1 and CDR2: MGHDK, SYGVNS. The CDR3 covers 18 residues. Trimming stripped 1 base from V and 0 bases from J, with 13 bases between. CDR3 nucleotides: TGTGCCAGCAGTGAATTTAGATCCCGGAGCTCCTATAATTCACCCCTCCACTTT. Protein: CASSEFRSRSSYNSPLHF. Full variable domain (missing parts from reference TRBV25-1 and TRBJ1-6): EADIYQTPRYLVIGTGKKITLECSQTMGHDKMYWYQQDPGMELHLIHYSYGVNSTEKGDLSSESTVSRIRTEHFPLTLESARPSHTSQYLCASSEFRSRSSYNSPLHFGNGTRLTVT.

V is TRBV7-9 and J is TRBJ1-4; D may be TRBD1 (5 bases). CDR1 is SEHNR, CDR2 FQNEAQ, per germline (reference sequence). The V and J ends lost 5 bases and 4 bases respectively, with 17 bases between them. This CDR3 is built from 16 residues. The CDR3 loop reads CASSPSGGTYNEKLFF. CDR3 nucleotide sequence: TGTGCCAGCAGCCCCTCGGGGGGAACTTATAATGAAAAACTGTTTTTT.

The chain combines TRBV19 with TRBJ2-1; 10 bases agree with TRBD1. This CDR3 contains 17 residues. Per germline, CDR1 LNHDA and CDR2 SQIVND (reference sequence). V trimming: 5 bases; J trimming: 0 bases; junction bases outside the gene matches: 7. The CDR3 region has the DNA TGTGCCAGTAGTCCCGACAGGGGGCCCAGCTCCTACAATGAGCAGTTCTTC. Translating gives CASSPDRGPSSYNEQFF.

This clonotype appeared a few times. This chain uses TRBV5-1 with TRBJ1-1; the D gene is possibly TRBD1 (5 bases). Germline assignment: CDR1 SGHRS and CDR2 YFSETQ. V was pared by 0 bases and J by 5 bases, with 8 bases between. CDR3 size: 13 residues. CDR3 nucleotide sequence: TGCGCCAGCAGCTTGGAGGGGTCGACTGAAGCTTTCTTT. Protein product: CASSLEGSTEAFF.

The gene calls are TRBV7-2 and TRBJ1-2; 7 nucleotides match TRBD1. The CDR3 runs to 15 residues. The germline CDR1 and CDR2 sequences are SGHTA and FQGNSA. V shed 1 base and J 3 bases; nucleotides not matched to a gene: 5. The CDR3 nucleotides are TGTGCCAGCAGCTTAGAAAGACAGGGCTACTATGGCTACACCTTC. This sequence encodes CASSLERQGYYGYTF.

V and J are TRBV5-1 and TRBJ2-5, with 8 positions matching TRBD2. Germline lookup yields CDR1 SGHRS and CDR2 YFSETQ. J lost 3 bases, V lost 0 bases, and 7 bases had no gene match. The length of the CDR3 is 16 residues. The CDR3 spells CASSLASSGLKETQYF. CDR3 DNA sequence: TGCGCCAGCAGCTTGGCGTCTAGCGGGCTTAAAGAGACCCAGTACTTC.

This clonotype was counted a few times. The chain employs TRBV28 and TRBJ1-1, with D possibly matching TRBD1 (6 bases). The V gene's germline CDR1 is MDHEN and CDR2 SYDVKM. CDR3 length equals 11 residues. CDR3 DNA: TGTGCGGGGGGCGCCCGGACTGAAGCTTTCTTT. Translating gives CAGGARTEAFF.

This sequence joins TRBV11-1 and TRBJ2-5, with 9 nucleotides matching TRBD2. V trimming: 2 bases; J trimming: 5 bases; junction bases outside the gene matches: 6. The CDR3 spans 15 residues. CDR1 SGHAT and CDR2 FQDESV come from the germline V gene (reference sequence). The CDR3 DNA reads as TGTGCCAGCAGCTTACCCGAGACTAGCGGTGAGACCCAGTACTTC. Residues: CASSLPETSGETQYF.

In this sample, this clonotype turned up a few times. This chain uses TRBV20-1 with TRBJ1-5, with 9 bases identical to TRBD1. In germline, CDR1 is DFQATT, CDR2 SNEGSKA (reference sequence). The CDR3 is 12 amino acids. CDR3 DNA sequence: TGCATTAGGACAGGGGATTATCAGCCCCAGCATTTT. Translation gives CIRTGDYQPQHF.

This clonotype was counted a few times. V is TRBV20-1 and J is TRBJ2-7; no clear D gene. The CDR3 sequence is 13 residues long. Trimming left V 5 bases short and J 0 bases short, with 11 bases between. In germline, CDR1 is DFQATT, CDR2 SNEGSKA (reference sequence). The CDR3 protein is CSAPYVSSYEQYF. The CDR3 nucleotides are TGCAGTGCTCCTTACGTGAGCTCCTACGAGCAGTACTTC.

The genes are TRBV11-2 and TRBJ2-2, with TRBD1 matching over 8 bases. The CDR3 covers 16 residues. Germline assignment: CDR1 SGHAT and CDR2 FQNNGV. The V and J ends lost 2 bases and 4 bases, in that order; junction bases with no gene match: 6. The CDR3 DNA reads as TGTGCCAGCAGCTTAAGCCGGACAGGGCGCACCGGGGAGCTGTTTTTT. Translated: CASSLSRTGRTGELFF. Complete variable domain (other parts from reference TRBV11-2 and TRBJ2-2): EAGVAQSPRYKIIEKRQSVAFWCNPISGHATLYWYQQILGQGPKLLIQFQNNGVVDDSQLPKDRFSAERLKGVDSTLKIQPAKLEDSAVYLCASSLSRTGRTGELFFGEGSRLTVL.

V and J are TRBV28 and TRBJ1-3; unclear D gene. The germline gives CDR1 MDHEN, CDR2 SYDVKM. With 1 base removed from V and 0 bases from J, the gap between germline ends came to 7 bases. This CDR3 contains 15 residues. The CDR3 nucleotides are TGTGCCAGCAGTTTATCTGGGAGCTCTGGAAACACCATATATTTT. This sequence encodes CASSLSGSSGNTIYF.

This clonotype was detected a few times. The V call is TRBV28, the J call TRBJ1-5, with D possibly being TRBD1 (5 bases). V was shortened by 11 bases and J by 3 bases, with 11 bases between the two germline ends. The CDR3 contains 12 residues. Germline CDR1 MDHEN, CDR2 SYDVKM. CDR3 sequence reads: CAGGGLNQPQHF. The DNA for the CDR3 is TGTGCCGGTGGGGGTCTCAATCAGCCCCAGCATTTT.

V usage is TRBV27 and J usage is TRBJ2-5, with D tentatively TRBD1 (6 bases). The V end lost 4 bases, the J end lost 4 bases, and 13 bases lay between the germline ends. This CDR3 is 14 amino acids long. The germline V gene has CDR1 MNHEY and CDR2 SMNVEV (reference sequence). CDR3 protein: CASSSRQVPETQYF. As DNA, the CDR3 is TGTGCCAGCAGTTCCCGACAGGTACCAGAGACCCAGTACTTC.

This clonotype showed up just a few times. The genes are TRBV28 and TRBJ2-7, with a possible D match to TRBD1 (6 bases). CDR1 and CDR2 (germline): MDHEN, SYDVKM. This CDR3 has 14 residues. Trimming pared 5 bases from V and 2 bases from J, leaving 13 bases between. In nucleotides, the CDR3 is TGTGCCAGCAGTGGCCCGGACAGCCCCTACGAGCAGTACTTC. Amino acids: CASSGPDSPYEQYF. Filled out from reference TRBV28 and TRBJ2-7, the complete variable domain reads DVKVTQSSRYLVKRTGEKVFLECVQDMDHENMFWYRQDPGLGLRLIYFSYDVKMKEKGDIPEGYSVSREKKERFSLILESASTNQTSMYLCASSGPDSPYEQYFGPGTRLTVT.

This chain uses TRBV19 with TRBJ2-7; TRBD1 agrees at 8 bases. The germline V gene encodes CDR1 LNHDA and CDR2 SQIVND (reference sequence). The CDR3 spans 15 residues. The ends lost 11 bases at V and 2 bases at J; junction bases unmatched: 14. CDR3 region: CAGPVGQGGPYEQYF. The CDR3 nucleotides are TGTGCCGGTCCAGTAGGACAGGGAGGACCCTACGAGCAGTACTTC.

This clonotype was seen a single time. This chain connects TRBV9 to TRBJ1-2; 8 bases line up with TRBD1. Germline V gene data show CDR1 as SGDLS and CDR2 as YYNGEE. This CDR3 has 17 residues. V was clipped by 4 bases and J by 0 bases; unmatched bases: 11. The CDR3 region has the DNA TGTGCCAGCAGCCCGAGCCAGGGGGCCCGGACTAACTATGGCTACACCTTC. This translates into CASSPSQGARTNYGYTF.

This clonotype was seen only a few times. The rearrangement links TRBV20-1 to TRBJ1-2; D ambiguous. This CDR3 region has 13 residues. Between the trimmed V and J ends, which lost 2 bases and 5 bases, there was a span of 12 bases. Looked up from germline, CDR1 is DFQATT and CDR2 is SNEGSKA (reference sequence). DNA of the CDR3: TGCAGTGCTAGAAAGGAAGCCCCATATGGCTACACCTTC. It is translated as CSARKEAPYGYTF.

The CDR3 is CGSGQGIYGYTF. The CDR3 region has the DNA TGCGGAAGCGGACAGGGGATCTATGGCTACACCTTC. V usage is TRBV10-2 and J usage is TRBJ1-2, with TRBD1 matching 9 bases. CDR3 length: 12 residues. The germline V gene encodes CDR1 WSHSY and CDR2 SAAADI.

This clonotype was counted only a few times. The rearrangement links TRBV2 to TRBJ1-1; TRBD1 aligns across 10 bases. The germline gives CDR1 SNHLY, CDR2 FYNNEI. V was clipped by 4 bases and J by 2 bases; unmatched bases: 4. The CDR3 is 15 amino acids. The CDR3 is CASSVDRGVNTEAFF. DNA of the CDR3: TGTGCCAGCAGTGTGGACAGGGGGGTCAACACTGAAGCTTTCTTT.

The CDR3 DNA is TGTGCCAGCAGCGCGGACAGGGTCTATGGCTACACCTTC. Protein: CASSADRVYGYTF. The genes are TRBV5-4 and TRBJ1-2, with 8 positions matching TRBD1. V dropped 4 bases and J dropped 4; count of bases not matched to a gene: 3. The CDR3 consists of 13 residues. Germline lookup yields CDR1 SGHNT and CDR2 YYREEE (reference sequence).

This clonotype was seen only a few times. The CDR3 coding sequence is TGTGCCAGCAGTTTAAAGGGGCCGAGCACAGATACGCAGTATTTT. Encoded protein: CASSLKGPSTDTQYF. The genes are TRBV27 and TRBJ2-3, with TRBD1 as a possible D gene (5 bases). This CDR3 has 15 amino acids. V was trimmed by 2 bases and J by 0 bases, leaving 9 bases between them. The V gene's germline CDR1 is MNHEY and CDR2 SMNVEV (reference sequence).

This clonotype was observed a few times. The chain uses TRBV6-2 or TRBV6-3 and TRBJ1-3; D is unresolved. The CDR3 runs 16 residues. Germline values: CDR1 MNHEY, CDR2 SVGEGT. Trimming pared 0 bases from V and 0 bases from J, leaving 9 bases between. The CDR3 bases are TGTGCCAGCAGTTACTCGTTACCGACCTCTGGAAACACCATATATTTT. This sequence encodes CASSYSLPTSGNTIYF.